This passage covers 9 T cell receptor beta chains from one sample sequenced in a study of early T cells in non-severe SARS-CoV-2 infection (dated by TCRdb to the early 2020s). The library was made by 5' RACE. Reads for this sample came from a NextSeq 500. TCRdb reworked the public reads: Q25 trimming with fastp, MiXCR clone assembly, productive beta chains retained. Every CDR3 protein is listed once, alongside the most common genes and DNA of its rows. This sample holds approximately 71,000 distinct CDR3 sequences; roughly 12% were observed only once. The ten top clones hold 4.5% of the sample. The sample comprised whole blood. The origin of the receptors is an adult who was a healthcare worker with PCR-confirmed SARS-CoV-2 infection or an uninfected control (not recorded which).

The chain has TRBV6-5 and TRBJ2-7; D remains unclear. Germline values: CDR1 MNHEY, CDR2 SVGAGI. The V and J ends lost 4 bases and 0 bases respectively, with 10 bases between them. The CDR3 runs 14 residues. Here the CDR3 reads CASSSPIGSYEQYF. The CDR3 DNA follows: TGTGCCAGCAGTTCCCCGATTGGCTCCTACGAGCAGTACTTC.

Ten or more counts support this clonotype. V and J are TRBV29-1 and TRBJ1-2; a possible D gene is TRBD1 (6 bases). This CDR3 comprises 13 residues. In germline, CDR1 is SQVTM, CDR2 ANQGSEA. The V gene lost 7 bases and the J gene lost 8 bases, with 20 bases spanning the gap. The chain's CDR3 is CSARGGGLQGYTF. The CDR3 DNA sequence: TGCAGCGCCCGTGGGGGGGGGCTTCAGGGCTACACCTTC.

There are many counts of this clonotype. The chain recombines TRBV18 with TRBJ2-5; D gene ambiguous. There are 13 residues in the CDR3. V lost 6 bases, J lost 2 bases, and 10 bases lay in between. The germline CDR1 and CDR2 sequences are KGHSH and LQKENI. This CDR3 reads CASSLGLQETQYF. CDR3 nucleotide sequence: TGTGCCAGCTCGCTGGGCCTACAAGAGACCCAGTACTTC.

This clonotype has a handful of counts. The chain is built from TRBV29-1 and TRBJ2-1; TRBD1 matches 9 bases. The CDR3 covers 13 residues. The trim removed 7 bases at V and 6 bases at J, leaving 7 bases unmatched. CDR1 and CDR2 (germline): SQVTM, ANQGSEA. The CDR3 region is CSGWTGVSNEQFF. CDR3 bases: TGCAGCGGCTGGACAGGGGTAAGCAATGAGCAGTTCTTC.

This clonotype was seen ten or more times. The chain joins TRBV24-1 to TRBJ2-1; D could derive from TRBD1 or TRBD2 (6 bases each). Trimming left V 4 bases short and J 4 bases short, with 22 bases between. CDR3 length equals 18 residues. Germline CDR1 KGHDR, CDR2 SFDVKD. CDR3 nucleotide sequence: TGTGCCACCAGTGACCCCTCCGAGGGGGGCCCGGCGTACAATGAGCAGTTCTTC. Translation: CATSDPSEGGPAYNEQFF.

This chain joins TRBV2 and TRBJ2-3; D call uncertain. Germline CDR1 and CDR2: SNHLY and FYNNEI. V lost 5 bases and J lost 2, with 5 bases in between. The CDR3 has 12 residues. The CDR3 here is CASSRDTDTQYF. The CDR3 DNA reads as TGTGCCAGCAGTAGGGACACAGATACGCAGTATTTT. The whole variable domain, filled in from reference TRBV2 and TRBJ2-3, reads EPEVTQTPSHQVTQMGQEVILRCVPISNHLYFYWYRQILGQKVEFLVSFYNNEISEKSEIFDDQFSVERPDGSNFTLKIRSTKLEDSAMYFCASSRDTDTQYFGPGTRLTVL.

CDR3 in amino acids: CASSQVDEQFF. As DNA, the CDR3 is TGTGCCAGCAGCCAAGTCGATGAGCAGTTCTTC. The chain combines TRBV3-1 with TRBJ2-1; unclear D gene. CDR1 is LGHDT, CDR2 YNNKEL, per germline (reference sequence). CDR3 length: 11 amino acids. Trimming took off 1 base at V and 8 bases at J, with 3 bases between the two ends.

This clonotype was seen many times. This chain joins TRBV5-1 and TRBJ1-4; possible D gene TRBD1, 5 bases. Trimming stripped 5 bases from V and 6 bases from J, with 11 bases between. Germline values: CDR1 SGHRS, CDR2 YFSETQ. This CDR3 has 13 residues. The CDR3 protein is CASRMRGDEKLFF. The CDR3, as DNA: TGCGCCAGCAGAATGAGGGGAGATGAAAAACTGTTTTTT.

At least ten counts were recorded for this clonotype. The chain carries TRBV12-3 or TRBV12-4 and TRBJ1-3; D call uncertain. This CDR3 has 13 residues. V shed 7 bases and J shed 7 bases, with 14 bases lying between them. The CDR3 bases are TGTGCCAGCAACTCAAAGTCGTCGAACACCATATATTTT. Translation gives CASNSKSSNTIYF.